This entry lists 12 T cell receptor beta chains sequenced from one sample in a study of T-cell reconstitution after alpha-beta-depleted transplantation in children. A TCRbeta library incorporating unique molecular identifiers was prepared. TCRdb fed the PCR reads into MiXCR, producing one record per CDR3 protein. Here the sample spans about 360,000 distinct CDR3 sequences, about an eighth being singletons. This specimen was PBMCs, taken from the stem cell graft. The source is a human donor who donated a stem cell graft to a child with Fanconi anemia.

This clonotype was seen only a few times. The chain is built from TRBV5-6 and TRBJ2-3, with D perhaps matching TRBD2 (7 bases). Trimming took off 7 bases at V and 0 bases at J, with 15 bases between the two ends. The CDR3 spans 15 residues. CDR1 and CDR2 from the germline V gene are SGHDT and YYEEEE. CDR3 sequence reads: CASLDGGRSTDTQYF. The CDR3 DNA reads as TGTGCCAGCCTTGACGGGGGGCGCAGCACAGATACGCAGTATTTT. Variable domain in full (rest from reference TRBV5-6 and TRBJ2-3): DAGVTQSPTHLIKTRGQQVTLRCSPKSGHDTVSWYQQALGQGPQFIFQYYEEEERQRGNFPDRFSGHQFPNYSSELNVNALLLGDSALYLCASLDGGRSTDTQYFGPGTRLTVL.

The chain carries TRBV20-1 and TRBJ1-2; D call uncertain. There are 10 residues in the CDR3. Germline V gene lookup returns CDR1 DFQATT and CDR2 SNEGSKA (reference sequence). Trimming removed 5 bases from V and 5 bases from J, with 6 bases in between. The CDR3 nucleotides read TGCAGTGCTGGGGTATATGGCTACACCTTC. It codes for CSAGVYGYTF.

This clonotype turned up a few times. The chain joins TRBV5-1 to TRBJ2-5, with D perhaps being TRBD1 or TRBD2 (5 bases each). V lost 4 bases and J 5 bases, leaving 18 bases between the germline ends. There are 15 residues in the CDR3. Germline loops: CDR1 SGHRS, CDR2 YFSETQ. CDR3 nucleotide sequence: TGCGCCAGCAGCCCCCTGGGGGATTGGGCGGAGACCCAGTACTTC. Translated, it gives CASSPLGDWAETQYF.

This clonotype has at least ten counts. V is TRBV27 and J is TRBJ2-1; D gene ambiguous. CDR3 length equals 14 residues. Germline-derived CDR1 and CDR2 are MNHEY and SMNVEV (reference sequence). V gave up 2 bases and J gave up 3 bases, with 8 bases separating them. CDR3: CASSLLDHYNEQFF. CDR3 nucleotide sequence: TGTGCCAGCAGTTTACTGGACCACTACAATGAGCAGTTCTTC.

This clonotype was counted a few times. The chain is built from TRBV5-8 and TRBJ1-3; unclear D gene. Per germline, CDR1 SGHTS and CDR2 YDEGEE. The ends were cut back, 4 bases at V and 2 bases at J, with 10 bases in the middle. The CDR3 is made up of 14 amino acids. The CDR3 region has the DNA TGTGCCAGCAGCCCCCGGAGGACTGGAAACACCATATATTTT. It yields the protein CASSPRRTGNTIYF.

The V call is TRBV9, the J call TRBJ1-2, with 8 nucleotides matching TRBD1. The germline V gene has CDR1 SGDLS and CDR2 YYNGEE. The CDR3 has 14 residues. V was pared by 4 bases and J by 4 bases, with 6 bases of the junction left unmatched. The CDR3 spells CASSPGGAVYGYTF. The CDR3 nucleotides are TGTGCCAGCAGCCCAGGGGGCGCGGTCTATGGCTACACCTTC.

This chain uses TRBV9 with TRBJ1-1; 10 nucleotides align to TRBD1. V trimming: 0 bases; J trimming: 6 bases; junction bases outside the gene matches: 2. The CDR3 contains 14 residues. Germline V CDR1 and CDR2: SGDLS, YYNGEE. In DNA, the CDR3 is TGTGCCAGCAGCGTAGCGGGACAGGGGTCTGAAGCTTTCTTT. Translating gives CASSVAGQGSEAFF.

This clonotype was observed many times. This chain uses TRBV7-6 with TRBJ1-1; D unclear. V was shortened by 5 bases and J by 0 bases, with 7 bases between the two germline ends. In germline, CDR1 is SGHVS, CDR2 FNYEAQ. This CDR3 region has 13 residues. The CDR3 sequence is CASSPQLNTEAFF. DNA for the CDR3: TGTGCCAGCAGCCCCCAGCTGAACACTGAAGCTTTCTTT.

This clonotype was seen a few times. V usage is TRBV4-3 and J usage is TRBJ1-2; 9 bases are shared with TRBD1. Germline CDR1 reads LGHNA; CDR2 reads YSLEER. The CDR3 is made up of 15 amino acids. Unmatched junction bases numbered 8, after V lost 4 bases and J lost 5 bases. This CDR3 is CASSPLTGGSYGYTF. CDR3 in DNA: TGCGCCAGCAGCCCTCTGACAGGGGGGTCATATGGCTACACCTTC.

The rearrangement links TRBV20-1 to TRBJ2-3; TRBD1 matches 9 bases. Germline CDR1 and CDR2: DFQATT and SNEGSKA (reference sequence). The CDR3 has 14 residues. V lost 5 bases and J lost 1; bases outside the gene matches: 4. The CDR3 region is CSAPDRGGTDTQYF. In nucleotides, the CDR3 is TGCAGTGCTCCGGACAGGGGAGGCACAGATACGCAGTATTTT.

The chain carries TRBV7-9 and TRBJ1-2; TRBD1 matches 7 bases. This CDR3 spans 16 amino acids. V was clipped by 1 base and J by 0 bases; unmatched bases: 5. Germline V gene lookup returns CDR1 SEHNR and CDR2 FQNEAQ (reference sequence). CDR3 sequence: CASSLGGTESNYGYTF. In DNA, the CDR3 is TGTGCCAGCAGCTTAGGGGGGACAGAATCTAACTATGGCTACACCTTC. Combining the CDR3 with reference TRBV7-9 and TRBJ1-2 gives the whole variable domain DTGVSQNPRHKITKRGQNVTFRCDPISEHNRLYWYRQTLGQGPEFLTYFQNEAQLEKSRLLSDRFSAERPKGSFSTLEIQRTEQGDSAMYLCASSLGGTESNYGYTFGSGTRLTVV.

This clonotype was seen ten or more times. The chain links TRBV12-3 or TRBV12-4 to TRBJ2-2; the D is unclear. V shed 3 bases and J shed 1 base, with 9 bases lying between them. CDR3 length: 15 amino acids. CDR3 sequence: CASSLGYENTGELFF. The CDR3, as DNA: TGTGCCAGCAGTTTGGGTTACGAGAACACCGGGGAGCTGTTTTTT.